Each of the 28 T cell receptor beta chains below was sequenced from the same sample in a study of blood T cell repertoires in COVID-19. Sequencing used immunoSEQ multiplex PCR; TCRdb keeps in-frame clones, though not all of them. This sample has roughly 250,000 clones, with under 85% found just once. The sample was peripheral blood. The receptors originated from a human donor in a cohort sampled during active COVID-19.

V gene TRBV11-3 combines with J gene TRBJ2-1, with a tentative D call TRBD2 (5 bases). V lost 6 bases, J lost 9 bases, and 15 bases lay in between. Germline V gene lookup returns CDR1 SGHNT and CDR2 YENEEA. The CDR3 consists of 13 residues. CDR3 sequence (DNA): TGTGCCAGCAGTCCCGGGCTTGCGGGTGAGCAGTTCTTC. It specifies CASSPGLAGEQFF.

The sample holds a few counts of this clone. The chain couples TRBV18 to TRBJ1-2; unclear D gene. This CDR3 has 13 residues. Germline CDR1 reads KGHSH; CDR2 reads LQKENI. The V gene lost 6 bases and the J gene lost 6 bases, with 14 bases spanning the gap. CDR3 sequence: CASSSESRNGYTF. In nucleotides, the CDR3 is TGTGCCAGCTCCTCAGAATCCCGAAATGGCTACACCTTC.

The chain uses TRBV5-1 and TRBJ2-5, with TRBD1 identical over 7 bases. CDR3 length: 15 residues. CDR1 and CDR2 from the germline V gene are SGHRS and YFSETQ. The junction had 13 bases not matched to a gene; V was cut back by 4 bases and J by 7 bases. CDR3 nucleotides: TGCGCCAGCAGCCAAAGACAGGGCACCTCTCGGACCCAGTACTTC. Amino acids: CASSQRQGTSRTQYF.

V usage is TRBV7-2 and J usage is TRBJ2-7, with 7 bases lining up with TRBD2. The V and J ends lost 1 base and 3 bases, in that order; junction bases with no gene match: 12. CDR3 length: 17 amino acids. In germline, CDR1 is SGHTA, CDR2 FQGNSA. This chain's CDR3 is CASSLVGSGLMYYEQYF. The DNA of the CDR3 is TGTGCCAGCAGCTTAGTGGGTAGCGGGCTTATGTACTACGAGCAGTACTTC.

The chain has TRBV5-6 and TRBJ1-1; D is ambiguous. CDR1 is SGHDT, CDR2 YYEEEE, per germline. V lost 2 bases and J 9 bases, leaving 11 bases between the germline ends. This CDR3 spans 12 amino acids. CDR3 sequence: CASSLPPGKAFF. In DNA, the CDR3 is TGTGCCAGCAGCTTACCTCCGGGGAAAGCTTTCTTT. Complete variable domain (other parts from reference TRBV5-6 and TRBJ1-1): DAGVTQSPTHLIKTRGQQVTLRCSPKSGHDTVSWYQQALGQGPQFIFQYYEEEERQRGNFPDRFSGHQFPNYSSELNVNALLLGDSALYLCASSLPPGKAFFGQGTRLTVV.

V gene TRBV9 combines with J gene TRBJ2-7; 9 bases fit TRBD1. The germline CDR1 and CDR2 sequences are SGDLS and YYNGEE. CDR3 length: 14 residues. V gave up 0 bases and J gave up 3 bases; unmatched junction bases: 1. The CDR3 loop is CASSVEGQGYEQYF. The CDR3 DNA reads TGTGCCAGCAGCGTAGAGGGACAGGGCTACGAGCAGTACTTC.

This clone came up once. The chain carries TRBV2 and TRBJ2-2, with 7 positions matching TRBD1. The CDR3 is 14 residues long. V lost 6 bases, J lost 3 bases, and 4 bases stayed unmatched. Germline loops: CDR1 SNHLY, CDR2 FYNNEI. CDR3 DNA: TGTGCCAGCAGCGTAGACAGGGACACCGGGGAGCTGTTTTTT. Encoded protein: CASSVDRDTGELFF.

The rearrangement links TRBV30 to TRBJ2-5, with D unresolved. This CDR3 is built from 12 residues. V gave up 2 bases and J gave up 4 bases, with 8 bases separating them. CDR1 is GTSNPN, CDR2 SVGIG, per germline (reference sequence). Written as DNA, the CDR3 is TGTGCCTGGAGTCGGTCGAGAGAGACCCAGTACTTC. Its translation is CAWSRSRETQYF.

V is TRBV2 and J is TRBJ2-5; tentative D call: TRBD1 (5 bases). CDR1 and CDR2 from the germline V gene are SNHLY and FYNNEI. Between the trimmed V and J ends, which lost 2 bases and 2 bases, there was a span of 9 bases. The CDR3 covers 14 residues. In DNA form, the CDR3 reads TGTGCCAGCAGTGAAATGACAGTGCAAGAGACCCAGTACTTC. It yields the protein CASSEMTVQETQYF.

This chain links TRBV21-1 with TRBJ2-7; TRBD1, the D gene given by the table, was not confirmed from the DNA. TRBV21-1 represents a pseudogene. The CDR3 is 17 amino acids. In DNA form, the CDR3 reads TGTGCCAGCAGCAAAGCGCTGTGGGCAGGGGGCCCCTACGAGCAGTACTTC. It codes for CASSKALWAGGPYEQYF.

This chain joins TRBV11-2 and TRBJ2-5; TRBD2 matches at 8 bases. The CDR3 is 17 amino acids. V shed 3 bases, J shed 2 bases, and the junction held 11 bases outside the gene matches. Looked up from germline, CDR1 is SGHAT and CDR2 is FQNNGV. CDR3 sequence: CASSLVDGRAGQETQYF. Here the CDR3 DNA reads TGTGCCAGCAGCTTGGTTGACGGGAGGGCTGGTCAAGAGACCCAGTACTTC.

V usage is TRBV5-6 and J usage is TRBJ2-7, with 8 positions matching TRBD1. CDR1 and CDR2 (germline): SGHDT, YYEEEE. V shed 1 base, J shed 1 base, and the junction held 10 bases outside the gene matches. The CDR3 spans 17 residues. In nucleotides, the CDR3 is TGTGCCAGCAGCTTGCGCGGGCTCCGGGACAGGTCCTACGAGCAGTACTTC. This translates into CASSLRGLRDRSYEQYF.

The chain links TRBV7-8 to TRBJ2-7, with 7 positions matching TRBD2. CDR3 length: 16 amino acids. V lost 2 bases, J lost 5 bases, and 12 bases stayed unmatched. Looked up from germline, CDR1 is SGHVS and CDR2 is FQNEAQ. The CDR3 coding sequence is TGTGCCAGCAGCTTATGGGGGGGGACGGGGCGGAACGAGCAGTACTTC. Protein: CASSLWGGTGRNEQYF.

V gene TRBV20-1 combines with J gene TRBJ2-7; 10 nucleotides line up with TRBD1. CDR3 length equals 13 residues. Looked up from germline, CDR1 is DFQATT and CDR2 is SNEGSKA (reference sequence). V lost 3 bases and J lost 7; bases outside the gene matches: 6. CDR3 in amino acids: CSASRDRGREQYF. The CDR3 DNA reads TGCAGTGCTAGTAGGGACAGGGGAAGGGAGCAGTACTTC.

The chain employs TRBV5-8 and TRBJ2-1, with D possibly matching TRBD2 (6 bases). V lost 0 bases to trimming and J lost 7 bases, with 11 bases between them. The CDR3 has 14 residues. The germline V gene has CDR1 SGHTS and CDR2 YDEGEE. The CDR3 nucleotides read TGTGCCAGCAGCTTGGATCGGGGGAGGAATGAGCAGTTCTTC. Translation gives CASSLDRGRNEQFF.

This chain connects TRBV5-6 to TRBJ1-5; D unclear. Germline-derived CDR1 and CDR2 are SGHDT and YYEEEE. Trimming shortened V by 2 bases and J by 7 bases, and 13 bases separated the two germline ends. The CDR3 runs 14 residues. The CDR3 loop is CASSFRGLGQPQHF. CDR3 DNA: TGTGCCAGCAGCTTTCGAGGGTTAGGGCAGCCCCAGCATTTT.

The J gene is TRBJ1-5, the V gene TRBV24-1, with D perhaps matching TRBD1 (5 bases). The CDR3 spans 12 residues. V gave up 4 bases and J gave up 9 bases, with 9 bases separating them. Germline V gene sequence: CDR1 KGHDR, CDR2 SFDVKD. In DNA form, the CDR3 reads TGTGCCACCAGTGAGCCCCAGGGGCCCCAGCATTTT. It yields the protein CATSEPQGPQHF.

The rearrangement links TRBV6-5 to TRBJ2-2, with D maybe TRBD1 (6 bases). V lost 2 bases and J lost 7, with 17 bases in between. In germline, CDR1 is MNHEY, CDR2 SVGAGI. The CDR3 contains 16 residues. The CDR3 coding sequence is TGTGCCAGCAGTTACGAAATAGGGGGTTTTAACGGGGAGCTGTTTTTT. Translated: CASSYEIGGFNGELFF.

The rearrangement joins TRBV2 to TRBJ2-5; 7 bases align to TRBD1. Looked up from germline, CDR1 is SNHLY and CDR2 is FYNNEI. This CDR3 spans 15 amino acids. Unmatched junction bases numbered 11, after V lost 5 bases and J lost 5 bases. CDR3 in DNA: TGTGCCAGCAGTCAAGGAACAGGGGAGTCGGAGACCCAGTACTTC. Translating gives CASSQGTGESETQYF.

This rearrangement joins TRBV18 to TRBJ2-7; possibly TRBD2 for D (5 bases). CDR1 and CDR2 (germline): KGHSH, LQKENI. The V gene lost 3 bases and the J gene lost 6 bases, with 12 bases spanning the gap. The CDR3 covers 13 residues. CDR3: CASSPPDSAEQYF. Here the CDR3 DNA reads TGTGCCAGCTCACCCCCGGACTCGGCCGAGCAGTACTTC. Based on the CDR3 plus reference TRBV18 and TRBJ2-7, the full variable domain is NAGVMQNPRHLVRRRGQEARLRCSPMKGHSHVYWYRQLPEEGLKFMVYLQKENIIDESGMPKERFSAEFPKEGPSILRIQQVVRGDSAAYFCASSPPDSAEQYFGPGTRLTVT.

V gene TRBV28 combines with J gene TRBJ1-2; tentative D call: TRBD1 (6 bases). The V end was cut by 2 bases, the J end by 5 bases, with 18 bases between. The CDR3 extends over 16 amino acids. From germline, CDR1 is MDHEN and CDR2 SYDVKM. The CDR3 loop reads CASSLLPGPGQYGYTF. The CDR3 region has the DNA TGTGCCAGCAGTTTACTTCCGGGACCGGGACAATATGGCTACACCTTC.

This clone was observed a few times. The chain employs TRBV5-1 and TRBJ1-6, with TRBD1 as a possible D gene (5 bases). Germline assignment: CDR1 SGHRS and CDR2 YFSETQ. V dropped 0 bases and J dropped 7 bases, with 14 bases sitting between them. This CDR3 has 16 residues. This CDR3 reads CASSLASQGQNSPLHF. In DNA form, the CDR3 reads TGCGCCAGCAGCTTGGCCAGTCAGGGCCAGAATTCACCCCTCCACTTT.

This chain uses TRBV9 with TRBJ2-2, with D possibly matching TRBD1 (5 bases). Germline loops: CDR1 SGDLS, CDR2 YYNGEE. Trimming left V 2 bases short and J 1 base short, with 15 bases between. This CDR3 comprises 17 residues. The CDR3 bases are TGTGCCAGCAGCGTCTCCTACAGGAACAAGAACACCGGGGAGCTGTTTTTT. It translates to CASSVSYRNKNTGELFF. Complete variable domain (other parts from reference TRBV9 and TRBJ2-2): DSGVTQTPKHLITATGQRVTLRCSPRSGDLSVYWYQQSLDQGLQFLIQYYNGEERAKGNILERFSAQQFPDLHSELNLSSLELGDSALYFCASSVSYRNKNTGELFFGEGSRLTVL.

The rearrangement joins TRBV7-8 to TRBJ2-3, with D possibly matching TRBD2 (5 bases). The CDR3 length is 14 residues. With 1 base removed from V and 6 bases from J, the gap between germline ends came to 11 bases. Germline lookup yields CDR1 SGHVS and CDR2 FQNEAQ. CDR3 loop: CASSLGGAADTQYF. The DNA for the CDR3 is TGTGCCAGCAGCTTAGGCGGAGCGGCGGATACGCAGTATTTT.

V is TRBV7-9 and J is TRBJ1-5; possibly TRBD1 for D (6 bases). The length of the CDR3 is 15 residues. Between the trimmed V and J ends, which lost 5 bases and 9 bases, there was a span of 20 bases. Germline CDR1 SEHNR, CDR2 FQNEAQ (reference sequence). CDR3 coding DNA: TGTGCCAGCAGCCCGGGGGGGGCCGCGGTGGGGCCCCAGCATTTT. Its protein product is CASSPGGAAVGPQHF.

V gene TRBV19 combines with J gene TRBJ1-5; 7 nucleotides match TRBD1. V dropped 9 bases and J dropped 0; count of bases not matched to a gene: 5. Germline assignment: CDR1 LNHDA and CDR2 SQIVND (reference sequence). There are 14 residues in the CDR3. The CDR3 loop is CASHTGVSNQPQHF. Written as DNA, the CDR3 is TGTGCCAGCCATACAGGGGTTAGCAATCAGCCCCAGCATTTT.

The chain links TRBV6-5 to TRBJ2-1; 7 bases map to TRBD2. The V segment lost 0 bases and the J segment 1 base; nucleotides outside the gene matches: 3. CDR3 length: 16 amino acids. Germline V gives CDR1 MNHEY, CDR2 SVGAGI. CDR3 DNA: TGTGCCAGCAGTTACTCGGGGGGGACGTCCTACAATGAGCAGTTCTTC. Its protein product is CASSYSGGTSYNEQFF.

The gene calls are TRBV5-1 and TRBJ2-1; a weak D match, TRBD2 (5 bases). V was trimmed by 2 bases and J by 8 bases, leaving 20 bases between them. The CDR3 covers 16 residues. CDR1 is SGHRS and CDR2 is YFSETQ in the germline V gene. The CDR3 loop is CASSLGYGVGLDEQFF. Written as DNA, the CDR3 is TGCGCCAGCAGCTTAGGGTACGGGGTTGGACTCGATGAGCAGTTCTTC.